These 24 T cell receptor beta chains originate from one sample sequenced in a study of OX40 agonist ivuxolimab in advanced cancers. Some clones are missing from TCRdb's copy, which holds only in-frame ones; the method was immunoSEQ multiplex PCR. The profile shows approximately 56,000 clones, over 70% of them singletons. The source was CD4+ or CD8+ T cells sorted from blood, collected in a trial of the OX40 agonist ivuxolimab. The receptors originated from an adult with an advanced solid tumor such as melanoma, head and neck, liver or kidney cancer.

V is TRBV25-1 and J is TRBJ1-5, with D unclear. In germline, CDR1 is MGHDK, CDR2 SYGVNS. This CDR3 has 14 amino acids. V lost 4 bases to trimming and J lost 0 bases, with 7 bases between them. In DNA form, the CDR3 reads TGTGCCAGCAGTGGCCGGGATAGCAATCAGCCCCAGCATTTT. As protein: CASSGRDSNQPQHF.

The CDR3 nucleotides read TGTGCCAGCTCAGATGGGGGGAGAAGAGGCAATCAGCCCCAGCATTTT. Its protein is CASSDGGRRGNQPQHF. The rearrangement uses TRBV19 and TRBJ1-5, with a possible D match to TRBD1 (5 bases). V lost 9 bases and J lost 2, with 20 bases in between. The length of the CDR3 is 16 residues. Germline V gene sequence: CDR1 LNHDA, CDR2 SQIVND (reference sequence).

CDR3: CASSPPLFSGNSYNEQFF. As DNA, the CDR3 is TGTGCCAGCAGTCCCCCCCTTTTTAGCGGCAACTCCTACAATGAGCAGTTCTTC. The chain links TRBV28 to TRBJ2-1; the D gene is possibly TRBD2 (6 bases). V was shortened by 5 bases and J by 0 bases, with 20 bases between the two germline ends. Looked up from germline, CDR1 is MDHEN and CDR2 is SYDVKM. The CDR3 covers 18 residues.

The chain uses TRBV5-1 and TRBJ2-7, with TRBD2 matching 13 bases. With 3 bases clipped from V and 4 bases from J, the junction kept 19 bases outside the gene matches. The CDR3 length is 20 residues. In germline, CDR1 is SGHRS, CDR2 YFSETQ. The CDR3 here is CASSSSIGLAGVREDYEQYF. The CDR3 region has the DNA TGCGCCAGCAGCTCAAGCATCGGACTAGCGGGAGTAAGGGAAGATTACGAGCAGTACTTC.

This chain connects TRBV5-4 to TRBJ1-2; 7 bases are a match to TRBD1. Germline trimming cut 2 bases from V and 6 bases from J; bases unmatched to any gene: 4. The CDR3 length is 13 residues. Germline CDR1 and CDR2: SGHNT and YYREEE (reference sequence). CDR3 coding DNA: TGTGCCAGCAGCTTCGGGACAGCTGATGGCTACACCTTC. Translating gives CASSFGTADGYTF. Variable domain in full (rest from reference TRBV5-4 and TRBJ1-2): ETGVTQSPTHLIKTRGQQVTLRCSSQSGHNTVSWYQQALGQGPQFIFQYYREEENGRGNFPPRFSGLQFPNYSSELNVNALELDDSALYLCASSFGTADGYTFGSGTRLTVV.

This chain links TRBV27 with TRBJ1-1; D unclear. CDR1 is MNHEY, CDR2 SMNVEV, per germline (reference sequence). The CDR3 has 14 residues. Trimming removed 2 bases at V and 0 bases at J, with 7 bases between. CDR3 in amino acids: CASSLRPMNTEAFF. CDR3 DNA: TGTGCCAGCAGTTTACGGCCGATGAACACTGAAGCTTTCTTT.

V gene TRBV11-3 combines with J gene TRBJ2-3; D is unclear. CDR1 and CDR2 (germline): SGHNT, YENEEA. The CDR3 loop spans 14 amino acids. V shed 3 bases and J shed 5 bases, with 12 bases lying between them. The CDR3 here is CASSFTRTGDTQYF. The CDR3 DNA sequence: TGTGCCAGCAGCTTCACACGGACGGGAGATACGCAGTATTTT.

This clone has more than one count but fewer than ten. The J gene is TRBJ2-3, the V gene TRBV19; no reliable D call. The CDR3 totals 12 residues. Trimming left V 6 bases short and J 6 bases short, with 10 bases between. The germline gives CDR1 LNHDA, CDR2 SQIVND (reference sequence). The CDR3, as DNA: TGTGCCAGTAGGCTCGCTGGGGATACGCAGTATTTT. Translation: CASRLAGDTQYF.

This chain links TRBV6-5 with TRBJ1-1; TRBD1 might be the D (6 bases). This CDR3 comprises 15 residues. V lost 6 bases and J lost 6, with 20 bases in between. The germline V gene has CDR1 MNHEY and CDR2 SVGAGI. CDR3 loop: CASRLDSLPGPEAFF. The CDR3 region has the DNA TGTGCCAGCAGGCTGGACAGCCTCCCGGGGCCTGAAGCTTTCTTT.

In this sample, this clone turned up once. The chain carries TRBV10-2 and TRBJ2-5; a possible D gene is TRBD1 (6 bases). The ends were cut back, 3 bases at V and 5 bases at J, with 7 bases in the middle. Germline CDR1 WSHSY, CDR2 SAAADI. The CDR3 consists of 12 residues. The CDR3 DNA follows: TGCGCCAGCAGTGATAGGGGGGAGACCCAGTACTTC. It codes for CASSDRGETQYF.

CDR3 bases: TGTGCCAGCAGCCCGAGACAGGGACTTTACACTGAAGCTTTCTTT. This sequence encodes CASSPRQGLYTEAFF. The chain joins TRBV7-8 to TRBJ1-1; 7 nucleotides agree with TRBD1. The CDR3 covers 15 residues. Unmatched junction bases numbered 9, after V lost 5 bases and J lost 3 bases. Germline CDR1 is SGHVS and CDR2 is FQNEAQ. Full variable domain (missing parts from reference TRBV7-8 and TRBJ1-1): GAGVSQSPRYKVAKRGQDVALRCDPISGHVSLFWYQQALGQGPEFLTYFQNEAQLDKSGLPSDRFFAERPEGSVSTLKIQRTQQEDSAVYLCASSPRQGLYTEAFFGQGTRLTVV.

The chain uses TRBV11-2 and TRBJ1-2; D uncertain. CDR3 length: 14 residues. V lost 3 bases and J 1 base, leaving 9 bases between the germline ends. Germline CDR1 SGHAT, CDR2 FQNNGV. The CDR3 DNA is TGTGCCAGCAGCTTCGGACCGAGTAACTATGGCTACACCTTC. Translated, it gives CASSFGPSNYGYTF.

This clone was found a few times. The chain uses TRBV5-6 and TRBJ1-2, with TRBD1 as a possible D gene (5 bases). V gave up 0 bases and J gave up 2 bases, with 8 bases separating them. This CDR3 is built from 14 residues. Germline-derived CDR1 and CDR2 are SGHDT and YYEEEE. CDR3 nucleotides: TGTGCCAGCAGCTTGGATTGGGGGAACTATGGCTACACCTTC. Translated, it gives CASSLDWGNYGYTF.

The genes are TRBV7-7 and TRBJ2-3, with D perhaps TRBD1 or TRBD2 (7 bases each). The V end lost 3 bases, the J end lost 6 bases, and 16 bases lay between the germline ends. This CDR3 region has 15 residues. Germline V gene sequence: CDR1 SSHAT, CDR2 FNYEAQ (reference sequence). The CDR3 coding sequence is TGTGCCAGCAGCTTGGGCGGGAGCAGGGGGGATACGCAGTATTTT. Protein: CASSLGGSRGDTQYF.

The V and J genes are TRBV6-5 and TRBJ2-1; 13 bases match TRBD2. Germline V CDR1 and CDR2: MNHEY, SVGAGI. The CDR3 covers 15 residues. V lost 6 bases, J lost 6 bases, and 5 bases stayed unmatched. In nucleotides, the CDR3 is TGTGCCAGCAGGTTTACTAGCGGGAGGGCCAATGAGCAGTTCTTC. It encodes CASRFTSGRANEQFF.

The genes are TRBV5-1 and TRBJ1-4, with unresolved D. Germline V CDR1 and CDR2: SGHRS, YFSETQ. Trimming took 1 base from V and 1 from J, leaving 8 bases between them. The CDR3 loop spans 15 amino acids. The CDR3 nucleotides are TGCGCCAGCAGCTTGCGGACCGGAACTAATGAAAAACTGTTTTTT. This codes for CASSLRTGTNEKLFF. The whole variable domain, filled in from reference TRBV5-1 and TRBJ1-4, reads KAGVTQTPRYLIKTRGQQVTLSCSPISGHRSVSWYQQTPGQGLQFLFEYFSETQRNKGNFPGRFSGRQFSNSRSEMNVSTLELGDSALYLCASSLRTGTNEKLFFGSGTQLSVL.

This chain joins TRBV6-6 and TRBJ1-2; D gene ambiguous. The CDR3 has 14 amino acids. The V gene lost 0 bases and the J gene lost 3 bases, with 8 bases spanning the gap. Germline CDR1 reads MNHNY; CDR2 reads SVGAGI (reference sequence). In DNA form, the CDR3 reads TGTGCCAGCAGTTACTCGCCTGGGGACTATGGCTACACCTTC. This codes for CASSYSPGDYGYTF.

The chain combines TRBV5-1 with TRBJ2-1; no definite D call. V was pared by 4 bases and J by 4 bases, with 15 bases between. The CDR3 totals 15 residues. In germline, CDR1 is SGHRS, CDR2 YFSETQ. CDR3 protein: CASSLPNMGYNEQFF. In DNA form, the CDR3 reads TGCGCCAGCAGCCTCCCCAATATGGGTTACAATGAGCAGTTCTTC.

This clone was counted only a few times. As DNA, the CDR3 is TGTGCCAGCAGCGTGGGTGAGGGCTTCTACGAGCAGTACTTC. Its translation is CASSVGEGFYEQYF. V gene TRBV9 combines with J gene TRBJ2-7, with D tentatively TRBD2 (5 bases). V gave up 2 bases and J gave up 3 bases, with 12 bases separating them. The germline gives CDR1 SGDLS, CDR2 YYNGEE. The CDR3 is 14 residues long. Using reference TRBV9 and TRBJ2-7 for the parts outside the CDR3, the full variable domain is DSGVTQTPKHLITATGQRVTLRCSPRSGDLSVYWYQQSLDQGLQFLIQYYNGEERAKGNILERFSAQQFPDLHSELNLSSLELGDSALYFCASSVGEGFYEQYFGPGTRLTVT.

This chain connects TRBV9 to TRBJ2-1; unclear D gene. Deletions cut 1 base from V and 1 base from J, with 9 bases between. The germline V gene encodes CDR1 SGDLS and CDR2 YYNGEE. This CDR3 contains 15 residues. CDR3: CASSVRSESYNEQFF. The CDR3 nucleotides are TGTGCCAGCAGCGTAAGGAGCGAGTCCTACAATGAGCAGTTCTTC.

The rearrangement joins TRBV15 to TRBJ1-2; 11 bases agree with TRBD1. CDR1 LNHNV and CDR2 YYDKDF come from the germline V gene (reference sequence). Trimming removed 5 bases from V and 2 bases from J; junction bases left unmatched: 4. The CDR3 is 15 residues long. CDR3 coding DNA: TGTGCCACCAGCTTCCGGGACAGGGGGAACTATGGCTACACCTTC. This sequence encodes CATSFRDRGNYGYTF.

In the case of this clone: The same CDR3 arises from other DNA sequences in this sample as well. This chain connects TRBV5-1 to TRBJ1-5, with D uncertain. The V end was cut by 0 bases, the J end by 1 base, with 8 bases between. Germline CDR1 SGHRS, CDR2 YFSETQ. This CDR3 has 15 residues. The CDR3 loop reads CASSLEGGSNQPQHF. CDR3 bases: TGCGCCAGCAGCTTGGAAGGAGGGAGCAATCAGCCCCAGCATTTT.

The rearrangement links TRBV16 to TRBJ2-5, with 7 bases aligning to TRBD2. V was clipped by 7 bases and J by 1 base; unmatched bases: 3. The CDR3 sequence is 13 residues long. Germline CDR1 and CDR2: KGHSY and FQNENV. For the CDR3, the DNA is TGTGCCAGCAACGCGGGGGTCCAAGAGACCCAGTACTTC. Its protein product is CASNAGVQETQYF.

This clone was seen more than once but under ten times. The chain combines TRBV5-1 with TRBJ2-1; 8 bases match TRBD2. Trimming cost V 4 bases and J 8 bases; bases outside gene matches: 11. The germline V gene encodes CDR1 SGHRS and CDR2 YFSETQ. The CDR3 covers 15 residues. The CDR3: CASSREGPRGDEQFF. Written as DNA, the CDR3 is TGCGCCAGCAGCCGGGAGGGGCCGAGGGGCGATGAGCAGTTCTTC.